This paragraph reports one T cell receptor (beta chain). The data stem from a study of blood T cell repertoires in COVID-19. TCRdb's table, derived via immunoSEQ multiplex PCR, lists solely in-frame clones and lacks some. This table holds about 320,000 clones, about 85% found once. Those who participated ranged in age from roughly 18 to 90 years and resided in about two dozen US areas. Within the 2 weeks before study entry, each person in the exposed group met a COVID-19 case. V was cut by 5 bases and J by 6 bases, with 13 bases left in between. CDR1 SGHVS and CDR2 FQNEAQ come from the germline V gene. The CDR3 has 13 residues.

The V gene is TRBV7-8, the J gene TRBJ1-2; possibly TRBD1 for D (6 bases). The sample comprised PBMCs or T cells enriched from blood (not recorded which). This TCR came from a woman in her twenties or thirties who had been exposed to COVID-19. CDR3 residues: CASSVRGLDGYTF. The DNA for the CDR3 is TGTGCCAGCAGCGTGCGGGGGCTTGATGGCTACACCTTC.